The 28 T cell receptor beta chains in this list originate from one sample, sequenced in a study of OX40 agonist ivuxolimab in advanced cancers. Sequencing used immunoSEQ multiplex PCR; TCRdb keeps in-frame clones, though not all of them. The profile covers about 27,000 clones, with under 80% appearing a single time and 25% to 30% taken by the ten largest. The source was CD4+ or CD8+ T cells sorted from blood, collected in a trial of the OX40 agonist ivuxolimab. The receptors stem from an adult with an advanced solid tumor such as melanoma, head and neck, liver or kidney cancer.

The rearrangement joins TRBV11-3 to TRBJ2-2; D is unclear. Trimming took 7 bases from V and 7 from J, leaving 7 bases between them. This CDR3 contains 11 residues. Germline assignment: CDR1 SGHNT and CDR2 YENEEA. The CDR3 DNA reads as TGTGCCAGCACCAAGGGCGGGGAGCTGTTTTTT. Amino acids: CASTKGGELFF.

The DNA for the CDR3 is TGTGCCAGCAGCGAACAGGGGTACATTTCTCACGAGCAGTACTTC. It encodes CASSEQGYISHEQYF. The V call is TRBV5-6, the J call TRBJ2-7; TRBD1 matches 7 bases. The CDR3 spans 15 residues. Germline V lookup: CDR1 SGHDT, CDR2 YYEEEE. V lost 4 bases, J lost 5 bases, and 12 bases stayed unmatched. Looking up the rest from reference TRBV5-6 and TRBJ2-7 gives the full variable domain: DAGVTQSPTHLIKTRGQQVTLRCSPKSGHDTVSWYQQALGQGPQFIFQYYEEEERQRGNFPDRFSGHQFPNYSSELNVNALLLGDSALYLCASSEQGYISHEQYFGPGTRLTVT.

The table lists this clone with a few counts. This rearrangement joins TRBV2 to TRBJ1-6; D ambiguous. Germline V gene sequence: CDR1 SNHLY, CDR2 FYNNEI. The CDR3 sequence is 15 residues long. V gave up 2 bases and J gave up 6 bases, with 11 bases separating them. DNA of the CDR3: TGTGCCAGCAGTGAAACGGGATGGGTTAATTCACCCCTCCACTTT. Its protein product is CASSETGWVNSPLHF.

V gene TRBV11-3 combines with J gene TRBJ2-4, with a tentative D call TRBD2 (6 bases). The CDR3 runs 17 residues. Germline V lookup: CDR1 SGHNT, CDR2 YENEEA. V lost 3 bases and J lost 3, with 18 bases in between. CDR3 region: CASSLFGGPAGKNIQYF. The CDR3 nucleotides are TGTGCCAGCAGCTTGTTCGGGGGACCGGCGGGCAAAAACATTCAGTACTTC.

This chain links TRBV7-9 with TRBJ2-1; the D is unclear. The V end lost 0 bases, the J end lost 2 bases, and 11 bases lay between the germline ends. This CDR3 has 16 residues. The germline gives CDR1 SEHNR, CDR2 FQNEAQ (reference sequence). The CDR3 sequence is CASSLAPGVPYNEQFF. DNA of the CDR3: TGTGCCAGCAGCTTAGCGCCAGGCGTACCCTACAATGAGCAGTTCTTC.

This chain links TRBV28 with TRBJ2-1; TRBD2 matches 8 bases. The CDR3 has 16 amino acids. Germline V gene sequence: CDR1 MDHEN, CDR2 SYDVKM. V lost 5 bases to trimming and J lost 8 bases; unmatched junction nucleotides: 14. The CDR3 sequence: CASSTRYERGWYEQFF. The CDR3 nucleotides are TGTGCCAGCAGTACCCGCTATGAGCGGGGGTGGTATGAGCAGTTCTTC.

The CDR3 reads CASSKTYWGDTQYF. CDR3 sequence (DNA): TGTGCCAGCAGTAAAACCTATTGGGGTGATACGCAGTATTTT. The J gene is TRBJ2-3, the V gene TRBV6-5; D uncertain. V was cut by 5 bases and J by 6 bases, with 15 bases left in between. This CDR3 is 14 amino acids long. Germline assignment: CDR1 MNHEY and CDR2 SVGAGI.

The sample holds one count of this clone. One end of the junction does not line up with germline, which may come from a read error. This chain links TRBV6-1 with TRBJ2-5, with 9 bases that match TRBD2. This CDR3 contains 15 residues. Germline V CDR1 and CDR2: MNHNS, SASEGT. In DNA form, the CDR3 reads TGTGCTAGCAGTGATCTAGCGGGGAGCGGGGAGACCCAGTACTTC. It translates to CASSDLAGSGETQYF.

This rearrangement joins TRBV6-5 to TRBJ2-7; perhaps TRBD1 as D (5 bases). Looked up from germline, CDR1 is MNHEY and CDR2 is SVGAGI. The CDR3 covers 14 residues. The V and J ends lost 0 bases and 5 bases respectively, with 11 bases between them. DNA of the CDR3: TGTGCCAGCAGTTACTCGGGCCAGGGTGACGAGCAGTACTTC. Translation gives CASSYSGQGDEQYF.

The chain uses TRBV7-7 and TRBJ2-7; D is perhaps TRBD2 (6 bases). V was pared by 8 bases and J by 0 bases, with 11 bases between. The CDR3 is 13 residues long. Germline values: CDR1 SSHAT, CDR2 FNYEAQ (reference sequence). The CDR3 spells CASVGGDSYEQYF. The CDR3 DNA sequence: TGTGCCAGCGTGGGCGGGGACTCCTACGAGCAGTACTTC.

The chain employs TRBV7-8 and TRBJ2-5, with TRBD1 matching 8 bases. After removal of 6 bases from V and 0 bases from J, the junction contained 3 bases not matched to a gene. The CDR3 is made up of 14 amino acids. Germline CDR1 and CDR2: SGHVS and FQNEAQ. Here the CDR3 DNA reads TGTGCCAGCAGGAACAGGGGGAACCAAGAGACCCAGTACTTC. It specifies CASRNRGNQETQYF.

The chain recombines TRBV7-9 with TRBJ1-4; D is possibly TRBD1 (6 bases). This CDR3 has 13 residues. Germline CDR1 reads SEHNR; CDR2 reads FQNEAQ (reference sequence). The ends were cut back, 5 bases at V and 8 bases at J, with 12 bases in the middle. CDR3 DNA sequence: TGTGCCAGCAGCGTCAACAGGGTCGAAAAACTGTTTTTT. Translating gives CASSVNRVEKLFF.

This chain uses TRBV5-1 with TRBJ2-1, with D tentatively TRBD1 (5 bases). This CDR3 has 13 residues. Trimming pared 5 bases from V and 2 bases from J, leaving 8 bases between. CDR1 and CDR2 from the germline V gene are SGHRS and YFSETQ. As DNA, the CDR3 is TGCGCCAGCAGAAGGGGCACCTACAATGAGCAGTTCTTC. Its protein is CASRRGTYNEQFF. The full variable domain, rest sourced from reference TRBV5-1 and TRBJ2-1, is KAGVTQTPRYLIKTRGQQVTLSCSPISGHRSVSWYQQTPGQGLQFLFEYFSETQRNKGNFPGRFSGRQFSNSRSEMNVSTLELGDSALYLCASRRGTYNEQFFGPGTRLTVL.

The chain employs TRBV25-1 and TRBJ2-2; perhaps TRBD2 as D (6 bases). CDR1 is MGHDK and CDR2 is SYGVNS in the germline V gene. V was shortened by 7 bases and J by 7 bases, with 16 bases between the two germline ends. The CDR3 extends over 14 amino acids. The CDR3 region has the DNA TGTGCCAGCAAGCCCCGCGGGGAGATCGGGGAGCTGTTTTTT. Protein sequence: CASKPRGEIGELFF. Drawing the rest from reference TRBV25-1 and TRBJ2-2, the complete variable domain is EADIYQTPRYLVIGTGKKITLECSQTMGHDKMYWYQQDPGMELHLIHYSYGVNSTEKGDLSSESTVSRIRTEHFPLTLESARPSHTSQYLCASKPRGEIGELFFGEGSRLTVL.

The genes are TRBV2 and TRBJ1-3; D is ambiguous. The CDR3 length is 14 residues. Per the germline V gene, CDR1 is SNHLY and CDR2 is FYNNEI. Trimming cost V 6 bases and J 0 bases, with 9 bases left between them. CDR3 sequence reads: CASREGISGNTIYF. CDR3 DNA: TGTGCCAGCAGGGAGGGAATCTCTGGAAACACCATATATTTT.

The chain links TRBV9 to TRBJ2-5; D is possibly TRBD2 (6 bases). The CDR3 covers 14 residues. Germline lookup yields CDR1 SGDLS and CDR2 YYNGEE. V lost 3 bases and J 2 bases, leaving 11 bases between the germline ends. The CDR3 region has the DNA TGTGCCAGCAGCGGTAGCGGAATTCAAGAGACCCAGTACTTC. Its translation is CASSGSGIQETQYF.

CDR3 residues: CASSLDQEYEQYF. For the CDR3, the DNA is TGTGCCAGCAGCTTAGATCAGGAGTACGAGCAGTACTTC. The chain is built from TRBV7-6 and TRBJ2-7; D is uncertain. V gave up 1 base and J gave up 4 bases, with 8 bases separating them. This CDR3 contains 13 residues. CDR1 SGHVS and CDR2 FNYEAQ come from the germline V gene.

V usage is TRBV7-9 and J usage is TRBJ1-1; possible D gene TRBD1, 5 bases. Trimming left V 3 bases short and J 4 bases short, with 15 bases between. Germline values: CDR1 SEHNR, CDR2 FQNEAQ (reference sequence). This CDR3 contains 15 residues. CDR3 amino acids: CASSFRTNMGTEAFF. DNA for the CDR3: TGTGCCAGCAGCTTTCGGACAAACATGGGCACTGAAGCTTTCTTT.

This sequence joins TRBV5-1 and TRBJ2-7; D is unclear. Trimming shortened V by 0 bases and J by 1 base, and 8 bases separated the two germline ends. The CDR3 has 14 amino acids. Per the germline V gene, CDR1 is SGHRS and CDR2 is YFSETQ. The CDR3 loop is CASSLATRSYEQYF. CDR3 bases: TGCGCCAGCAGCTTGGCCACAAGGTCCTACGAGCAGTACTTC.

The gene calls are TRBV7-6 and TRBJ2-7; D unclear. From germline, CDR1 is SGHVS and CDR2 FNYEAQ. The CDR3 is 12 residues long. Trimming removed 5 bases from V and 5 bases from J, with 10 bases in between. The chain's CDR3 is CASSPARHEQYF. CDR3 DNA: TGTGCCAGCAGCCCCGCTCGCCACGAGCAGTACTTC.

This chain joins TRBV10-3 and TRBJ1-2, with D uncertain. This CDR3 contains 15 residues. The V end lost 4 bases, the J end lost 4 bases, and 16 bases lay between the germline ends. Germline V CDR1 and CDR2: ENHRY, SYGVKD. The CDR3 DNA reads TGTGCCATCAGTGCATTCTCCGATTACCCCTATGGCTACACCTTC. Amino acid sequence: CAISAFSDYPYGYTF.

The chain joins TRBV6-1 to TRBJ2-7; D unresolved. The CDR3 spans 15 residues. V shed 0 bases and J shed 2 bases, with 11 bases lying between them. The germline V gene encodes CDR1 MNHNS and CDR2 SASEGT. CDR3 sequence reads: CASSEASFRPYEQYF. Here the CDR3 DNA reads TGTGCCAGCAGTGAAGCGAGTTTCAGACCCTACGAGCAGTACTTC.

V usage is TRBV4-1 and J usage is TRBJ1-1; D not resolved. CDR1 and CDR2 from the germline V gene are MGHRA and YSYEKL. Trimming left V 0 bases short and J 4 bases short, with 6 bases between. The CDR3 length is 13 residues. The CDR3 nucleotides read TGCGCCAGCAGCCAAGACTCGGGCACTGAAGCTTTCTTT. Amino acids: CASSQDSGTEAFF.

V usage is TRBV6-5 and J usage is TRBJ2-7; 9 bases map to TRBD2. Trimming cost V 0 bases and J 1 base; bases outside gene matches: 1. Germline loops: CDR1 MNHEY, CDR2 SVGAGI. The CDR3 is made up of 15 amino acids. The CDR3 protein is CASSYSLAGSYEQYF. CDR3 in DNA: TGTGCCAGCAGTTACTCCCTAGCGGGGTCCTACGAGCAGTACTTC.

The V call is TRBV5-6, the J call TRBJ1-4; TRBD1 aligns across 8 bases. CDR3 length: 14 residues. The V and J ends lost 3 bases and 8 bases, in that order; junction bases with no gene match: 6. Germline CDR1 is SGHDT and CDR2 is YYEEEE. CDR3 loop: CASSYGQGVEKLFF. CDR3 nucleotides: TGTGCCAGCAGCTACGGACAGGGAGTCGAAAAACTGTTTTTT.

This rearrangement joins TRBV4-2 to TRBJ2-7, with 13 nucleotides matching TRBD2. J was trimmed by 2 bases and V by 4 bases; bases with no gene match: 2. Germline values: CDR1 LGHNA, CDR2 YNFKEQ. This CDR3 is built from 15 residues. The CDR3 here is CASSPGLAGAYEQYF. CDR3 sequence (DNA): TGTGCCAGCAGCCCCGGACTAGCGGGAGCCTACGAGCAGTACTTC.

This clone came up once. V usage is TRBV30 and J usage is TRBJ2-3, with D uncertain. Trimming cost V 0 bases and J 4 bases, with 8 bases left between them. The germline CDR1 and CDR2 sequences are GTSNPN and SVGIG (reference sequence). This CDR3 comprises 13 residues. This CDR3 reads CAWSVFSPDTQYF. CDR3 bases: TGTGCCTGGAGTGTCTTTAGCCCAGATACGCAGTATTTT.

Only a few counts were recorded for this clone. This chain links TRBV6-5 with TRBJ1-1, with 9 positions matching TRBD1. J lost 5 bases, V lost 4 bases, and 5 bases had no gene match. The CDR3 loop spans 14 amino acids. Germline CDR1 is MNHEY and CDR2 is SVGAGI. The CDR3 protein is CASSLTGGRTEAFF. In DNA, the CDR3 is TGTGCCAGCAGTTTGACAGGGGGTAGGACTGAAGCTTTCTTT.